This T cell receptor beta chain was recorded in a study of cytomegalovirus exposure and HLA in healthy donors. The ends were cut back, 4 bases at V and 4 bases at J, with 17 bases in the middle. Germline CDR1 reads SEHNR; CDR2 reads FQNEAQ (reference sequence). This CDR3 is built from 16 residues. Libraries were prepared by immunoSEQ multiplex PCR; TCRdb keeps only in-frame clonotypes and omits some of them. Of about 76,000 clones listed, 90% to 95% are singletons. The sequence was obtained from a woman aged 18-29 years in good health and CMV-seropositive. Input material: PBMCs. The chain combines TRBV7-9 with TRBJ1-3, with D unresolved. The CDR3 region is CASSYLARVAGNTIYF. The CDR3 nucleotides are TGTGCCAGCAGCTATTTAGCGCGGGTGGCAGGAAACACCATATATTTT.